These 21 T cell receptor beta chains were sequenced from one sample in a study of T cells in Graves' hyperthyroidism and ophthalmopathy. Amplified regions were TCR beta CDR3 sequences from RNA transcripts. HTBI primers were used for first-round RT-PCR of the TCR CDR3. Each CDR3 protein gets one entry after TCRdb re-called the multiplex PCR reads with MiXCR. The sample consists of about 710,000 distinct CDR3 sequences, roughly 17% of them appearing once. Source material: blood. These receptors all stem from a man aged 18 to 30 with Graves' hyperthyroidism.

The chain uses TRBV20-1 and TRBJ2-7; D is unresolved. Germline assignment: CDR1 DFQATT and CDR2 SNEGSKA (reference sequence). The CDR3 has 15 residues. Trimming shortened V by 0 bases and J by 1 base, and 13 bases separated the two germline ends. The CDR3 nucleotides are TGCAGTGCTAGAGATCGCGTCGGAAAGTCCTACGAGCAGTACTTC. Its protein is CSARDRVGKSYEQYF.

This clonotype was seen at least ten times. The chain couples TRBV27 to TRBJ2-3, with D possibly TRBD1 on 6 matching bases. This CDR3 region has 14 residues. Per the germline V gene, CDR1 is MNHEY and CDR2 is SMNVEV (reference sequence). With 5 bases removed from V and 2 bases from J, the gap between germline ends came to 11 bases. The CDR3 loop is CASSPTGLTDTQYF. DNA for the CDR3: TGTGCCAGCAGTCCTACAGGGCTCACAGATACGCAGTATTTT.

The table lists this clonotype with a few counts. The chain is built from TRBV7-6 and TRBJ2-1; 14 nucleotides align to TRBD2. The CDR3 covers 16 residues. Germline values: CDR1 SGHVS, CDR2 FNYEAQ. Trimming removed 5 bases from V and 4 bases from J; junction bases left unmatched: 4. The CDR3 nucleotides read TGTGCCAGCAGCCACGGGACTAGCGGGAGTTACAATGAGCAGTTCTTC. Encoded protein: CASSHGTSGSYNEQFF.

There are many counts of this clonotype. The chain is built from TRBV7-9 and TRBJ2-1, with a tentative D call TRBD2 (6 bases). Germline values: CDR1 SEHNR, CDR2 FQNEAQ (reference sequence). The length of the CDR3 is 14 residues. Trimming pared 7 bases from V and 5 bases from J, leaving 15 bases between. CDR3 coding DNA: TGTGCCAGCACGGGGGACCCCGCACACAATGAGCAGTTCTTC. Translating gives CASTGDPAHNEQFF.

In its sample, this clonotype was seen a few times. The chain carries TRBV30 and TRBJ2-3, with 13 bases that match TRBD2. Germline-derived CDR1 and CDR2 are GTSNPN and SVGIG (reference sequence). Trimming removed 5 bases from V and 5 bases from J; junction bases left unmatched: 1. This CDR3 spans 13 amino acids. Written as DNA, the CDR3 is TGTGCCTGGGGACTAGCGGGAGAAGATACGCAGTATTTT. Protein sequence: CAWGLAGEDTQYF.

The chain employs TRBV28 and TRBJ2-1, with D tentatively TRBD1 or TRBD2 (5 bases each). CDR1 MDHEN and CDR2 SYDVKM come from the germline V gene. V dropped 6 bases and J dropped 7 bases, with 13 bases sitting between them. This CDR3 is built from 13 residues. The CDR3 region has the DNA TGTGCCAGCAGATCCCCGGGGCAAAATGAGCAGTTCTTC. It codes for CASRSPGQNEQFF. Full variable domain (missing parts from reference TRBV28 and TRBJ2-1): DVKVTQSSRYLVKRTGEKVFLECVQDMDHENMFWYRQDPGLGLRLIYFSYDVKMKEKGDIPEGYSVSREKKERFSLILESASTNQTSMYLCASRSPGQNEQFFGPGTRLTVL.

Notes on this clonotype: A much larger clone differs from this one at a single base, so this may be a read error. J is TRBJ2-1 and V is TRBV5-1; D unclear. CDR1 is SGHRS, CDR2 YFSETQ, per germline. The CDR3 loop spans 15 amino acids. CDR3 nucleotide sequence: TGCGCCAGCAGCTTGGCCAGAGCGAGCTACAGTGAGCAGTTCTTC. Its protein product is CASSLARASYSEQFF.

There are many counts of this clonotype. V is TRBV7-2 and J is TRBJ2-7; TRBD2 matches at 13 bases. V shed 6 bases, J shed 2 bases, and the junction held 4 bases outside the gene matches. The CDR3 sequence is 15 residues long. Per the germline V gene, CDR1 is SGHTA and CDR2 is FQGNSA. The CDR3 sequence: CASRTGLAGTYEQYF. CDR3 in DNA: TGTGCCAGCAGAACGGGACTAGCGGGGACCTACGAGCAGTACTTC.

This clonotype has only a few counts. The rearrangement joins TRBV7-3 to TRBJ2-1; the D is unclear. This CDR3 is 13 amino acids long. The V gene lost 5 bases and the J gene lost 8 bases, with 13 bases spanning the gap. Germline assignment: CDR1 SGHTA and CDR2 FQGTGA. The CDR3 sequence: CASSLSADDEQFF. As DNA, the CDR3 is TGTGCCAGCAGCCTCAGCGCCGACGATGAGCAGTTCTTC.

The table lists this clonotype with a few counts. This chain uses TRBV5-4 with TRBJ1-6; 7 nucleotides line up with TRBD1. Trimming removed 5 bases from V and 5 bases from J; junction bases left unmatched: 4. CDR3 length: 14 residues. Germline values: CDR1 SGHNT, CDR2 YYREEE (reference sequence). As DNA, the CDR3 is TGTGCCAGCAGGGTGGGACAGAATAATTCACCCCTCCACTTT. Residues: CASRVGQNNSPLHF.

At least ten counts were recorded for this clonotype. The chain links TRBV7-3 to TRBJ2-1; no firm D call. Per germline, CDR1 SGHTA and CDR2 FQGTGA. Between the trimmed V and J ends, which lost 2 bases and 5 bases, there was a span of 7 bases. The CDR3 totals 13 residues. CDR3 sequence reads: CASSLDSNNEQFF. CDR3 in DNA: TGTGCCAGCAGCTTAGATTCGAACAATGAGCAGTTCTTC.

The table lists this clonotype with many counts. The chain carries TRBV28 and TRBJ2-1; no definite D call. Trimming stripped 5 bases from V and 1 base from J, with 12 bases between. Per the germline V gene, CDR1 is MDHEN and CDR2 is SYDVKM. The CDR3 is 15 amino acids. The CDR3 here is CASSKPASSYNEQFF. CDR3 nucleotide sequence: TGTGCCAGCAGTAAGCCCGCTAGTTCCTACAATGAGCAGTTCTTC. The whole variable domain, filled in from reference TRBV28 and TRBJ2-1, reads DVKVTQSSRYLVKRTGEKVFLECVQDMDHENMFWYRQDPGLGLRLIYFSYDVKMKEKGDIPEGYSVSREKKERFSLILESASTNQTSMYLCASSKPASSYNEQFFGPGTRLTVL.

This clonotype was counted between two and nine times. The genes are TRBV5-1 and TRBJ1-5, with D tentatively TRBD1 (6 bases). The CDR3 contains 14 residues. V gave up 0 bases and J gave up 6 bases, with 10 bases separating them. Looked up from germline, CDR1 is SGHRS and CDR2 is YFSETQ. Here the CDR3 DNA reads TGCGCCAGCAGCTTGGGGGAGGGGGGTCAGCCCCAGCATTTT. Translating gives CASSLGEGGQPQHF.

CDR3 DNA: TGTGCCAGCGAGGGGAAGGGGACAGGGAGGGGGGAGCGGGCATTATACAATGAGCAGTTCTTC. Protein: CASEGKGTGRGERALYNEQFF. The chain links TRBV6-1 to TRBJ2-1; 9 bases are a match to TRBD1. Germline V gives CDR1 MNHNS, CDR2 SASEGT. V lost 8 bases to trimming and J lost 4 bases; unmatched junction nucleotides: 27. The CDR3 is made up of 21 amino acids.

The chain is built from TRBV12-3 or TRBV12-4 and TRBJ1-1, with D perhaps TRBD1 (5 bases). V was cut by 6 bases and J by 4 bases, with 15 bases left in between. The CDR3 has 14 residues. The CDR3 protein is CASRNKGAGTEAFF. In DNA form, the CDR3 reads TGTGCCAGCAGAAATAAAGGGGCTGGCACTGAAGCTTTCTTT.

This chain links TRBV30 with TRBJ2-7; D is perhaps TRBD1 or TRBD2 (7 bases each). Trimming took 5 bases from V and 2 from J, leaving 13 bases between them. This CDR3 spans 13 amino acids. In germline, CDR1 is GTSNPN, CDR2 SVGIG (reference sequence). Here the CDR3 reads CAWERDRAYEQYF. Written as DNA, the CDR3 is TGTGCCTGGGAGCGGGACAGAGCCTACGAGCAGTACTTC.

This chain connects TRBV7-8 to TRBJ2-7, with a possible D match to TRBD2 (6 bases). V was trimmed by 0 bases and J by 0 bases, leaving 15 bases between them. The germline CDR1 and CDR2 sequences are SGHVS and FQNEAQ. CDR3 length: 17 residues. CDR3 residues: CASSLAEGTASSYEQYF. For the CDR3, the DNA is TGTGCCAGCAGCTTAGCGGAGGGCACCGCAAGCTCCTACGAGCAGTACTTC.

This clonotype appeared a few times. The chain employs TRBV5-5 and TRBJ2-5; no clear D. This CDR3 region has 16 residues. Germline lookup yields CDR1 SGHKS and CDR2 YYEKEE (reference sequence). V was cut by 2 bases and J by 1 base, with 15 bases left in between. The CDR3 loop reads CASSLALAGIQETQYF. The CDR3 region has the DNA TGTGCCAGCAGCTTAGCACTCGCAGGAATCCAAGAGACCCAGTACTTC.

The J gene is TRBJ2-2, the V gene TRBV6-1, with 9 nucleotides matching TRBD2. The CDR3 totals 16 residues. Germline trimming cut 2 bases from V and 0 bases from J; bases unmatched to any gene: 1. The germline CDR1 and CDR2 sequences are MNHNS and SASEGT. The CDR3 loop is CASSELAGTNTGELFF. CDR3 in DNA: TGTGCCAGCAGTGAACTAGCGGGAACGAACACCGGGGAGCTGTTTTTT.

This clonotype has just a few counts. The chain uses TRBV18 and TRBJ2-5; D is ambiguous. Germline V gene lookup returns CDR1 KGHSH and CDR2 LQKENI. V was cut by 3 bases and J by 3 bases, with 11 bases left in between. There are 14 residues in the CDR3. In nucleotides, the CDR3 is TGTGCCAGCTCACCGCCGTCGCAGAAAGAGACCCAGTACTTC. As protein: CASSPPSQKETQYF. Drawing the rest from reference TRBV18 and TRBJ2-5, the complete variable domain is NAGVMQNPRHLVRRRGQEARLRCSPMKGHSHVYWYRQLPEEGLKFMVYLQKENIIDESGMPKERFSAEFPKEGPSILRIQQVVRGDSAAYFCASSPPSQKETQYFGPGTRLLVL.

CDR3 in amino acids: CASRLSSGTSTDTQYF. CDR3 DNA: TGCGCCAGCAGACTTTCTAGCGGTACTAGCACAGATACGCAGTATTTT. The chain uses TRBV5-1 and TRBJ2-3; 7 bases line up with TRBD2. Germline V lookup: CDR1 SGHRS, CDR2 YFSETQ. V shed 5 bases and J 0 bases; nucleotides not matched to a gene: 9. The CDR3 runs 16 residues.